This TCR beta chain is from a study of blood T cell repertoires in COVID-19. In the study overall: There were acute and convalescent COVID-19 samples, and they came from the United States, Italy and Spain. PBMCs, B-cell-depleted T cells, or T cells were the source of the cDNA or gDNA that made up the material.

Profiled with immunoSEQ multiplex PCR; TCRdb holds only in-frame clones, not every one. The repertoire holds a few hundred thousand clones, with 70% to 90% as singletons. This CDR3 has 16 amino acids. Germline V CDR1 and CDR2: KGHDR, SFDVKD. V was shortened by 2 bases and J by 2 bases, with 13 bases between the two germline ends. The sequenced sample consisted of peripheral blood. The gene calls are TRBV24-1 and TRBJ2-3; TRBD1 might be the D (5 bases). The receptor was isolated from a woman aged 60-75 years with acute or convalescent COVID-19. The CDR3 sequence is CATSDSAGMNTDTQYF. The CDR3 nucleotides are TGTGCCACCAGTGATTCGGCAGGGATGAACACAGATACGCAGTATTTT.